The present entry profiles one T cell receptor (beta chain) with its context. Its antigen is not known. Through 5' RACE with UMI labels, the TRB cDNA libraries were prepared. TCRdb reanalyzed the 5' RACE reads, giving one entry per CDR3 protein sequence and no DNA. This table holds some 120,000 distinct CDR3 sequences. These data belong to a study of CXCR3-negative and CXCR3-positive naive CD8 T cells. Overall study results and limits: Naive subsets were similarly diverse, while memory CD8+ repertoires were much less diverse. Naive subsets did not differ in surface CD5, and TRB CDR3 properties served to infer TCR strength. CXCR3-positive naive cells had TRB CDR3s that were more hydrophobic than CXCR3-negative naive cells had.

Germline V lookup: CDR1 SGHVS, CDR2 FQNEAQ. CDR3 length: 13 residues. The origin of this receptor is a human donor in good health. Some clones in this sample may be carry-over from other donors' samples. V usage is TRBV7-8 and J usage is TRBJ2-7. The sample taken for sequencing was naive CXCR3+ CD8+ T cells from blood. This sample's subset: CD45RO-CCR7+CD27+CD95- naive CD8+ T cells expressing CXCR3 (TNR3+). The CDR3 here is CASSLKSSYEQYF.